This is a list of T cell receptor beta chains from one sample in a study of T cell repertoires in cytomegalovirus infection. TCRdb processed the reads anew with MiXCR; each CDR3 protein has one entry. Among around 450,000 distinct CDR3 sequences listed, 31% were seen once. The specimen was PBMCs. These receptor sequences come from a human donor in good health (CMV status not recorded). Some clones in this sample may be carry-over from other donors' samples. The CDR3 runs from the conserved cysteine through the conserved F or W. Each record gives: V gene, clone size, CDR3 length, D gene, J gene, CDR3 DNA, CDR3 protein. A D gene is named only where the DNA matches it firmly. Clone size is shown for a subset of rows, as once, few, many or a class of expanded clone.

v_gene: TRBV7-9; abundance: NA; len: 13; d_gene: NA; j_gene: TRBJ2-3; CDR3nt: TGTGCCAGAAGCCACGGAAACACAGATACGAAGTATTTT; CDR3aa: CARSHGNTDTKYF
v_gene: TRBV7-2; abundance: NA; len: 14; d_gene: NA; j_gene: TRBJ2-7; CDR3nt: TGTGCCAGCAGCTTAGAAAGCCTAGCAGGCGAGCAGTACTTC; CDR3aa: CASSLESLAGEQYF
v_gene: TRBV7-2; abundance: many; len: 15; d_gene: NA; j_gene: TRBJ1-6; CDR3nt: TGTGCCAGCAGCTTAGTAGCGAGGGGGGGTTCACCCCTCCACTTT; CDR3aa: CASSLVARGGSPLHF
v_gene: TRBV4-3; abundance: NA; len: 14; d_gene: TRBD2; j_gene: TRBJ2-1; CDR3nt: TGCGCCAGCAGCAAAGGCGGGGGGTGGGATGAGCAGTTCTTC; CDR3aa: CASSKGGGWDEQFF
v_gene: TRBV28; abundance: few; len: 16; d_gene: TRBD1; j_gene: TRBJ2-7; CDR3nt: TGTGCCAGCAGCCTCCGGGACAGGGGGCCGACCTACGAGCAGTACTTC; CDR3aa: CASSLRDRGPTYEQYF
v_gene: TRBV12-3/TRBV12-4; abundance: many; len: 13; d_gene: NA; j_gene: TRBJ2-3; CDR3nt: TGTGCCAGCAGCTTAGTGGGCACAGATACGCAGTATTTT; CDR3aa: CASSLVGTDTQYF
v_gene: TRBV14; abundance: few; len: 19; d_gene: TRBD2; j_gene: TRBJ2-3; CDR3nt: TGTGCCAGCAGCCAAGATCGTGGGTATACTAGCGGTGGTACAGATACGCAGTATTTT; CDR3aa: CASSQDRGYTSGGTDTQYF
v_gene: TRBV12-3/TRBV12-4; abundance: few; len: 17; d_gene: TRBD2; j_gene: TRBJ2-2; CDR3nt: TGTGCCAGCACCCACGAGGGCCTAGCGGGGGGGACCGGGGAGCTGTTTTTT; CDR3aa: CASTHEGLAGGTGELFF
v_gene: TRBV2; abundance: NA; len: 13; d_gene: TRBD1; j_gene: TRBJ2-2; CDR3nt: TGTGCCAGCAAGGACAGGGACACCGGGGAGCTGTTTTTT; CDR3aa: CASKDRDTGELFF
v_gene: TRBV28; abundance: NA; len: 20; d_gene: TRBD1; j_gene: TRBJ2-3; CDR3nt: TGTGCCAGCAGTTTTAAAGGAGGACAGGTTGTTTCATCCACAACAGATACGCAGTATTTT; CDR3aa: CASSFKGGQVVSSTTDTQYF
v_gene: TRBV6-1; abundance: NA; len: 11; d_gene: NA; j_gene: TRBJ1-5; CDR3nt: TGTGCCAGCAGTGACCATCAGCCCCAGCATTTT; CDR3aa: CASSDHQPQHF
v_gene: TRBV7-3; abundance: NA; len: 13; d_gene: NA; j_gene: TRBJ1-1; CDR3nt: TGTGCCAGCAGCTCGTCCAGGGAAACTGAAGCTTTCTTT; CDR3aa: CASSSSRETEAFF
v_gene: TRBV6-1; abundance: NA; len: 14; d_gene: NA; j_gene: TRBJ2-1; CDR3nt: TGTGCCAGCAGCGAGACCAGGGGCAGGAATGAGCAGTTCTTC; CDR3aa: CASSETRGRNEQFF
v_gene: TRBV11-1; abundance: NA; len: 14; d_gene: NA; j_gene: TRBJ1-1; CDR3nt: TGTGCCAGCAGCTTAACGGGGGCGGTTACTGAAGCTTTCTTT; CDR3aa: CASSLTGAVTEAFF